This T cell receptor (beta chain) was obtained from a study of CD8 T cells in Susac syndrome. Sequencing of TCR beta was performed on blood CD8+ and CD4+ T cells. The patients serving as multiple sclerosis controls were treatment-naive. They had stable or active relapsing-remitting disease and fulfilled revised McDonald criteria. CD8+ and CD4+ T cells were negatively isolated; TEMRA cells were FACS-enriched. The CDR3 runs to 18 residues. Germline V lookup: CDR1 SNHLY, CDR2 FYNNEI. The J segment lost 0 bases and the V segment lost 2 bases, leaving 8 bases of the junction unmatched. Random hexamers primed reverse transcription of roughly 0.45 to 1 ug RNA. It was immunoSEQ multiplex PCR that amplified TCR beta CDR3 across 54 Vbeta and 13 Jbeta. TCRdb ran MiXCR on the immunoSEQ multiplex PCR reads and lists one entry per CDR3 protein. The table lists 250,000 to 300,000 distinct CDR3 sequences, approximately 85% of them singletons.

The sample comprised CD8+ T cells from PBMCs. The receptor comes from a human donor with multiple sclerosis. The rearrangement links TRBV2 to TRBJ2-5, with 11 bases lining up with TRBD1. DNA for the CDR3: TGTGCCAGCAGTGAATGGGGATGGGGACAGGGGGACCAAGAGACCCAGTACTTC. Protein: CASSEWGWGQGDQETQYF.